These 6 T cell receptor beta chains were sequenced from one sample in a study of T cell responses to AZD1222 COVID-19 vaccine. The method was immunoSEQ multiplex PCR; TCRdb's version includes in-frame clones alone and lacks a portion of them. This repertoire shows approximately 140,000 clones, about 90% found once; its top ten account for around 8%. The source was peripheral blood, collected 28 days after the second dose of the MenACWY control vaccine. The receptor source for this set is an adult who received the MenACWY meningococcal vaccine as a control.

V gene TRBV18 combines with J gene TRBJ1-3; TRBD1 is a possible D gene (5 bases). Germline V gene lookup returns CDR1 KGHSH and CDR2 LQKENI. Trimming removed 0 bases at V and 0 bases at J, with 15 bases between. The CDR3 sequence is 18 residues long. The CDR3 DNA reads TGTGCCAGCTCACCACCGCGGTCGAAGGGGCGCTCTGGAAACACCATATATTTT. It translates to CASSPPRSKGRSGNTIYF. The complete variable domain, with remaining parts taken from reference TRBV18 and TRBJ1-3, reads NAGVMQNPRHLVRRRGQEARLRCSPMKGHSHVYWYRQLPEEGLKFMVYLQKENIIDESGMPKERFSAEFPKEGPSILRIQQVVRGDSAAYFCASSPPRSKGRSGNTIYFGEGSWLTVV.

The chain recombines TRBV6-1 with TRBJ1-1; perhaps TRBD1 as D (5 bases). The CDR3 runs to 14 residues. The germline V and J ends were trimmed by 6 bases and 1 base, with 12 bases remaining between them. Germline V gene sequence: CDR1 MNHNS, CDR2 SASEGT. The CDR3: CASRRGEANTEAFF. CDR3 in DNA: TGTGCCAGCAGGCGGGGGGAGGCGAACACTGAAGCTTTCTTT.

The chain uses TRBV27 and TRBJ2-3; 7 bases are a match to TRBD2. The CDR3 loop spans 14 amino acids. V trimming: 6 bases; J trimming: 0 bases; junction bases outside the gene matches: 3. Germline assignment: CDR1 MNHEY and CDR2 SMNVEV (reference sequence). CDR3 amino acids: CASRIAGSTDTQYF. Here the CDR3 DNA reads TGTGCCAGCAGGATAGCGGGCAGCACAGATACGCAGTATTTT.

This chain connects TRBV4-3 to TRBJ2-1, with 8 bases lining up with TRBD2. The CDR3 has 15 amino acids. The V gene end was trimmed by 2 bases and the J gene end by 5 bases; junction bases not matched to a gene: 5. CDR1 is LGHNA, CDR2 YSLEER, per germline. CDR3 DNA: TGCGCCAGCAGCCAAACCGGGACTAGTAACAATGAGCAGTTCTTC. The encoded protein is CASSQTGTSNNEQFF.

The chain joins TRBV11-2 to TRBJ1-6; D perhaps matches TRBD1 (6 bases). The CDR3 has 15 amino acids. Germline CDR1 and CDR2: SGHAT and FQNNGV. V lost 6 bases to trimming and J lost 8 bases, with 17 bases between them. The DNA of the CDR3 is TGTGCCAGCAGGGGGGGGGCGACAAGCGATTCACCCCTCCACTTT. Amino acid sequence: CASRGGATSDSPLHF.

The rearrangement uses TRBV18 and TRBJ1-4, with D hard to call. V lost 2 bases and J 12 bases, leaving 10 bases between the germline ends. The V gene's germline CDR1 is KGHSH and CDR2 LQKENI. This CDR3 is built from 12 residues. DNA of the CDR3: TGTGCCAGCTCACCAGACACACCGGAACTGTTTTTT. Translation gives CASSPDTPELFF.